This record looks at one T cell receptor beta chain sequence and its context. Sequencing of TCR beta covered CD8+ and CD4+ T cells obtained from blood. The CD8+ and CD4+ T cells were isolated magnetically using a negative isolation approach, whereas the TEMRA cells were enriched by FACS. The data are from a study of CD8 T cells in Susac syndrome. With random hexamers, 0.5 to 1 ug RNA was reverse transcribed. A multiplex approach, immunoSEQ multiplex PCR, amplified TCR beta CDR3 across 54 Vbeta and 13 Jbeta. MiXCR was run by TCRdb on the immunoSEQ multiplex PCR reads, yielding one entry per CDR3 protein. This sample yields about 180,000 distinct CDR3 sequences, of which 85% to 95% are seen a single time; 0.16% belongs to the top ten. This CDR3 has 11 amino acids. Germline CDR1 reads SQVTM; CDR2 reads ANQGSEA. V was trimmed by 6 bases and J by 6 bases, leaving 10 bases between them.

The source is a human donor with multiple sclerosis. The chain joins TRBV29-1 to TRBJ2-3; possibly TRBD1 or TRBD2 for D (5 bases each). The sequenced sample consisted of CD8+ T cells from PBMCs. CDR3 protein: CSVGRGDTQYF. The CDR3 nucleotides are TGCAGCGTAGGACGGGGCGATACGCAGTATTTT.